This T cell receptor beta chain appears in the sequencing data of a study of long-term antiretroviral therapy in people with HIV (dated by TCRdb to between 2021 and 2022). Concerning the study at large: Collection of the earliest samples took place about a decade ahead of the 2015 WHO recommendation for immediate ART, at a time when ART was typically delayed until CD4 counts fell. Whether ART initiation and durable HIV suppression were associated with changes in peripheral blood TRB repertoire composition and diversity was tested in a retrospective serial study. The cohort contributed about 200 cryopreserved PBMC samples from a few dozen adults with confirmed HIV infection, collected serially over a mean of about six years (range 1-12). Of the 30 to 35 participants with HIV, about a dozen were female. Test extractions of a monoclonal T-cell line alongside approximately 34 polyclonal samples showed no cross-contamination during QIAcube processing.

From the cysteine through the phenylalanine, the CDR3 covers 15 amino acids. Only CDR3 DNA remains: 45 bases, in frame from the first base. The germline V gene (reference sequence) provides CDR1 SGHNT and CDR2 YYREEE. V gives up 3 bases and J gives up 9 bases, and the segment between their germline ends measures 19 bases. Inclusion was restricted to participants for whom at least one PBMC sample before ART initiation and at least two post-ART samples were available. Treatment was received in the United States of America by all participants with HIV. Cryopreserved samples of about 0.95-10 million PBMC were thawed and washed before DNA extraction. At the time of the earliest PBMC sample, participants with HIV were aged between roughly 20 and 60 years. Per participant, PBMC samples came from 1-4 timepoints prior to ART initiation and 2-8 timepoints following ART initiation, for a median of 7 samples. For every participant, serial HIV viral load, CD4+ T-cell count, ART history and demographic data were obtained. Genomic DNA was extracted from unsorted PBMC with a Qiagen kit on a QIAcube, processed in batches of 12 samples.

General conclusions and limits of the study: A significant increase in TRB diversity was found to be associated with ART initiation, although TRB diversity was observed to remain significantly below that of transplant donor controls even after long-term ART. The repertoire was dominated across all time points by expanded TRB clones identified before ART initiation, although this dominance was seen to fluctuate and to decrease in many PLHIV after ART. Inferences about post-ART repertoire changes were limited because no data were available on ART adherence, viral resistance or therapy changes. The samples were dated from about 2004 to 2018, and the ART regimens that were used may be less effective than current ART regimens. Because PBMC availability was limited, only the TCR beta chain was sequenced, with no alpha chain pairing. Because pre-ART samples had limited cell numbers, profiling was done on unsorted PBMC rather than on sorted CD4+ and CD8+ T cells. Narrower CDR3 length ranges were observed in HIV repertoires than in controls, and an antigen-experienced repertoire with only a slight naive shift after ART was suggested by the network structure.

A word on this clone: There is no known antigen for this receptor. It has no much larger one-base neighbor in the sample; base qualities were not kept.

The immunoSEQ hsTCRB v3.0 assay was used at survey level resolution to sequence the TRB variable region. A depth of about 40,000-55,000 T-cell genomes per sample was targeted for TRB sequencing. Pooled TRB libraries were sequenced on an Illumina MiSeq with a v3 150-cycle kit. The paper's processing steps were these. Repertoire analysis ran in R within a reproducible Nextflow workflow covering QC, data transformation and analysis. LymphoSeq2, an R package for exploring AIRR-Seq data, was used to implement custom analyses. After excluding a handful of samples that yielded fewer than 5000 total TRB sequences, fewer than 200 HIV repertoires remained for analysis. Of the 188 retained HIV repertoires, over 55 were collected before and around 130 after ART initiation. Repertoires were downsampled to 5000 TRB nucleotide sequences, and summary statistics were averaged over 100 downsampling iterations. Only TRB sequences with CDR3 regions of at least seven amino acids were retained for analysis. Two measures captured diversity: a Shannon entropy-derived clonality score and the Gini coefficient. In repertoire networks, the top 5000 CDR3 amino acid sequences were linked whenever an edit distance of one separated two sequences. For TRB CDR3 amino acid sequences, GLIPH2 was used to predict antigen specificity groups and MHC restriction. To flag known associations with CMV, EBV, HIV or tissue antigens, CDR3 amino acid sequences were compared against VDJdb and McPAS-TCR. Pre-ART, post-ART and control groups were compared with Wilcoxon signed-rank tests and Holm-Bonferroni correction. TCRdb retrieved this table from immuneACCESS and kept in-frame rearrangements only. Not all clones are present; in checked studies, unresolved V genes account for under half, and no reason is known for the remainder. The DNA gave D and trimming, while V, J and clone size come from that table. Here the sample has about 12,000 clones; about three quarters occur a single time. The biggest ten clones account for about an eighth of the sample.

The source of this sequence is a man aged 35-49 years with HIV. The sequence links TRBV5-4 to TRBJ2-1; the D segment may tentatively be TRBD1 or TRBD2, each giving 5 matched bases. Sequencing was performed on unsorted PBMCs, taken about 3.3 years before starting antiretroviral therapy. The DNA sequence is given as TGTGCCAGCAGCTCCCCCGCAGGGAGCCACTTTGAGCAGTTCTTC. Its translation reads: CASSSPAGSHFEQFF.